The 16 T cell receptor beta chains below come from one sample, sequenced in a study of control samples from healthy donors and cancer patients. The table came from immunoSEQ multiplex PCR; TCRdb's copy has only in-frame clones and leaves some out. This sample has over 85,000 clones, with about 92% found just once. Sequencing was done on a sample of blood. All receptors derive from a woman in her 30s in good health.

This clone showed up just once. This rearrangement joins TRBV3-1 (or the pseudogene TRBV3-2) to TRBJ2-5; D uncertain. V was trimmed by 5 bases and J by 0 bases, leaving 7 bases between them. Germline assignment: CDR1 LGHDT and CDR2 YNNKEL (reference sequence). There are 13 residues in the CDR3. The CDR3, as DNA: TGTGCCAGCAGCGACACTTACCAAGAGACCCAGTACTTC. Translation: CASSDTYQETQYF.

The chain couples TRBV4-1 to TRBJ1-5; D unclear. Deletions cut 0 bases from V and 0 bases from J, with 9 bases between. The CDR3 covers 16 residues. The germline gives CDR1 MGHRA, CDR2 YSYEKL. CDR3 sequence reads: CASSQDQVYSNQPQHF. The DNA of the CDR3 is TGCGCCAGCAGCCAAGATCAGGTATATAGCAATCAGCCCCAGCATTTT.

The chain links TRBV6-6 to TRBJ2-1; D is ambiguous. This CDR3 has 11 amino acids. Germline V gives CDR1 MNHNY, CDR2 SVGAGI (reference sequence). Trimming pared 6 bases from V and 5 bases from J, leaving 5 bases between. The CDR3 spells CASRSNNEQFF. The CDR3 DNA is TGTGCCAGCAGGTCGAACAATGAGCAGTTCTTC.

This rearrangement joins TRBV7-8 to TRBJ2-5, with 7 bases aligning to TRBD2. Trimming cost V 2 bases and J 4 bases; bases outside gene matches: 13. The V gene's germline CDR1 is SGHVS and CDR2 FQNEAQ. CDR3 length: 17 residues. CDR3 coding DNA: TGTGCCAGCAGCTTATTGGGGTCTTCGGAGCGGGGAGAGACCCAGTACTTC. This codes for CASSLLGSSERGETQYF.

The chain uses TRBV6-5 and TRBJ1-3; no definite D call. The germline V and J ends were trimmed by 10 bases and 8 bases, with 15 bases remaining between them. The CDR3 covers 12 residues. CDR1 is MNHEY and CDR2 is SVGAGI in the germline V gene. The DNA of the CDR3 is TGTGCCACAAAACCTCCGGAGGACACCATATATTTT. This translates into CATKPPEDTIYF.

This clone was recorded once. The rearrangement uses TRBV5-1 and TRBJ1-2, with TRBD1 matching over 8 bases. The V gene's germline CDR1 is SGHRS and CDR2 YFSETQ. V shed 6 bases, J shed 4 bases, and the junction held 11 bases outside the gene matches. This CDR3 comprises 15 residues. The CDR3 loop reads CASKNGGQGLYGYTF. In DNA, the CDR3 is TGCGCCAGCAAGAACGGTGGACAGGGACTCTATGGCTACACCTTC.

This chain links TRBV5-1 with TRBJ1-4, with 8 positions matching TRBD1. V lost 4 bases and J lost 0; bases outside the gene matches: 8. From germline, CDR1 is SGHRS and CDR2 YFSETQ. CDR3 size: 17 residues. The CDR3 DNA follows: TGCGCCAGCAGCAGACTTACAGGGGGAGCAACTAATGAAAAACTGTTTTTT. Protein sequence: CASSRLTGGATNEKLFF.

The chain couples TRBV14 to TRBJ2-3; no definite D call. Germline CDR1 is SGHDN and CDR2 is FVKESK. Trimming pared 4 bases from V and 0 bases from J, leaving 17 bases between. The CDR3 is made up of 17 amino acids. The CDR3 loop is CASSPLLGHASTDTQYF. The CDR3 bases are TGTGCCAGCAGCCCCCTCTTGGGCCACGCGAGCACAGATACGCAGTATTTT.

This chain links TRBV7-9 with TRBJ2-1; D is ambiguous. The CDR3 sequence is 13 residues long. Trimming pared 5 bases from V and 6 bases from J, leaving 11 bases between. Germline CDR1 SEHNR, CDR2 FQNEAQ (reference sequence). Here the CDR3 reads CASSPTRSNEQFF. The DNA of the CDR3 is TGTGCCAGCAGCCCCACAAGGTCCAATGAGCAGTTCTTC.

J is TRBJ2-6 and V is TRBV5-1; D not certain. In germline, CDR1 is SGHRS, CDR2 YFSETQ. The CDR3 has 15 amino acids. V was pared by 6 bases and J by 0 bases, with 10 bases between. Here the CDR3 DNA reads TGCGCCAGCACTATCTGGGGCTCTGGGGCCAACGTCCTGACTTTC. Its translation is CASTIWGSGANVLTF.

This chain uses TRBV19 with TRBJ1-1, with 7 bases fitting TRBD1. Germline loops: CDR1 LNHDA, CDR2 SQIVND (reference sequence). V gave up 3 bases and J gave up 4 bases; unmatched junction bases: 8. The CDR3 has 15 residues. For the CDR3, the DNA is TGTGCCAGTAGTATGAGGCTTGAGGGGGCCACTGAAGCTTTCTTT. Protein product: CASSMRLEGATEAFF. Filled out from reference TRBV19 and TRBJ1-1, the complete variable domain reads DGGITQSPKYLFRKEGQNVTLSCEQNLNHDAMYWYRQDPGQGLRLIYYSQIVNDFQKGDIAEGYSVSREKKESFPLTVTSAQKNPTAFYLCASSMRLEGATEAFFGQGTRLTVV.

In its sample, this clone was seen a few times. The chain couples TRBV18 to TRBJ2-5; D is possibly TRBD1 or TRBD2 (5 bases each). Trimming stripped 1 base from V and 5 bases from J, with 14 bases between. The germline gives CDR1 KGHSH, CDR2 LQKENI. This CDR3 region has 15 residues. The CDR3 loop reads CASSPREGKGETQYF. CDR3 DNA: TGTGCCAGCTCACCACGCGAGGGGAAGGGGGAGACCCAGTACTTC.

The V call is TRBV5-4, the J call TRBJ2-3; TRBD2 matches at 7 bases. Trimming at V came to 1 base and at J to 13 bases, leaving 12 bases not matched to a gene. Germline V gene sequence: CDR1 SGHNT, CDR2 YYREEE (reference sequence). The CDR3 length is 14 residues. The CDR3 DNA reads TGTGCCAGCAGCTTGTGGAGTGGGAGGGCCGGGGAGTATTTT. This sequence encodes CASSLWSGRAGEYF.

The CDR3 loop reads CASSQYPTDTQYF. The CDR3 DNA is TGTGCCAGCAGTCAGTACCCCACAGATACGCAGTATTTT. The chain uses TRBV6-5 and TRBJ2-3; D is undetermined. Trimming removed 5 bases at V and 2 bases at J, with 8 bases between. The CDR3 is made up of 13 amino acids. Germline values: CDR1 MNHEY, CDR2 SVGAGI.

Written as DNA, the CDR3 is TGTGCCACCACCCTATCGGGGACTAGCGGGAAAGAGACCCAGTACTTC. It codes for CATTLSGTSGKETQYF. This rearrangement joins TRBV19 to TRBJ2-5; TRBD2 matches at 13 bases. The CDR3 has 16 amino acids. With V trimmed by 10 bases and J by 3 bases, 11 bases remained unmatched. Germline V gene sequence: CDR1 LNHDA, CDR2 SQIVND (reference sequence).

The rearrangement uses TRBV13 and TRBJ2-1; tentative D call: TRBD2 (5 bases). This CDR3 is built from 18 residues. Trimming shortened V by 5 bases and J by 0 bases, and 20 bases separated the two germline ends. The germline CDR1 and CDR2 sequences are PRHDT and FYEKMQ (reference sequence). CDR3 DNA sequence: TGTGCCAGCAGCGCCCTAGCAAAACTCAGTAGCTCCTACAATGAGCAGTTCTTC. Amino acid sequence: CASSALAKLSSSYNEQFF.